The clone carrying this T cell receptor (beta chain) was detected many times. Its antigen is unidentified. No treatment had been given to any patient before thyroid surgery. Germline V gene lookup returns CDR1 LGHNT and CDR2 FRNRAP. With 6 bases clipped from V and 4 bases from J, the junction kept 9 bases outside the gene matches. The CDR3 contains 15 residues. As handled by the study authors: Variation in CDR3 across clinicopathological groups served as the basis for constructing a distant-metastasis classifier in papillary thyroid cancer. MiXCR re-clonotyped the PCR reads for TCRdb. TCRdb, not the original authors, processed these V and J calls. The table records over 20,000 clones, approximately 14% of them present only once. The sample belongs to a study of metastatic and nonmetastatic thyroid tumors. Study-wide background: Repertoires from malignant and benign thyroid patients were compared across blood and tumor or nodule tissue. Study conclusions and caveats: For both blood and tumor, malignant thyroid tumors reportedly showed significantly higher TCR beta diversity than benign nodules did.

V is TRBV12-5 and J is TRBJ2-1, with TRBD2 identical over 7 bases. The specimen sequenced was blood. The clonotype was recovered from a female donor with papillary thyroid cancer or a benign thyroid nodule (not recorded which). Some clones in this sample may be carry-over from other donors' samples. The CDR3 nucleotides read TGTGCTAGTGGGGCATCGAGCGGGGCTTACAATGAGCAGTTCTTC. Residues: CASGASSGAYNEQFF.